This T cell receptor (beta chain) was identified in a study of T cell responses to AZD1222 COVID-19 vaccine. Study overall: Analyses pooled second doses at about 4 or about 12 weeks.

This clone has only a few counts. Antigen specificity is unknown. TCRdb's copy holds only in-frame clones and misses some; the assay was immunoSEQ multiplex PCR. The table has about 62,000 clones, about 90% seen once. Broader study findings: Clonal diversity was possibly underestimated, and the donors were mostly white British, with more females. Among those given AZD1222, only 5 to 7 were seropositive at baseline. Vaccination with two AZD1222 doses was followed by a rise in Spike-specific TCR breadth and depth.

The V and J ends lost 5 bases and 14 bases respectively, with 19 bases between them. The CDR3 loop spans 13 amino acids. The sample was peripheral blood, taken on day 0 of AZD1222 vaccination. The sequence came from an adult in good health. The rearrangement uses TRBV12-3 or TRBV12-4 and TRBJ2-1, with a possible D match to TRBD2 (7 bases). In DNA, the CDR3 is TGTGCCAGCAGTCTCTCGGTGAGGGGGGGAAAGTTCTTC. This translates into CASSLSVRGGKFF.